This T cell receptor (beta chain) was sequenced in a study of blood T cell repertoires in COVID-19. Germline V CDR1 and CDR2: KGHSH, LQKENI. V lost 3 bases to trimming and J lost 4 bases, with 13 bases between them. The CDR3 is 14 amino acids. In the study's own analysis: Scientists estimated how many nucleated cells there were by amplifying reference gene primers. The table came from immunoSEQ multiplex PCR; TCRdb's copy has only in-frame clones and leaves some out. That table furnishes V, J and clone size, whereas the DNA furnished D and trimming. The sample has fewer than 80,000 clones; 85% to 90% are singletons.

The clonotype was recovered from a woman between 45 and 60 years old with active COVID-19. The chain employs TRBV18 and TRBJ2-7; D remains unclear. The sample comprised peripheral blood. The DNA for the CDR3 is TGTGCCAGCTCACCTTCTGTGGGCCTGTACGAGCAGTACTTC. Amino acid sequence: CASSPSVGLYEQYF.